Listed here is a single TCR beta chain. The sample comes from a study of blood T cell repertoires in COVID-19. TCRdb's copy holds only in-frame clones and misses some; the assay was immunoSEQ multiplex PCR. This sample has 50,000 or so clones, with 70% to 85% found just once. This CDR3 is built from 13 residues. Germline V lookup: CDR1 SGHTA, CDR2 FQGNSA. Trimming stripped 2 bases from V and 1 base from J, with 5 bases between. The sequence was collected from a man older than 75 with COVID-19, enrolled during active disease. The chain uses TRBV7-2 and TRBJ2-5; D is uncertain. The sample consisted of peripheral blood. CDR3 region: CASSLSVQETQYF. For the CDR3, the DNA is TGTGCCAGCAGCTTATCGGTCCAAGAGACCCAGTACTTC.